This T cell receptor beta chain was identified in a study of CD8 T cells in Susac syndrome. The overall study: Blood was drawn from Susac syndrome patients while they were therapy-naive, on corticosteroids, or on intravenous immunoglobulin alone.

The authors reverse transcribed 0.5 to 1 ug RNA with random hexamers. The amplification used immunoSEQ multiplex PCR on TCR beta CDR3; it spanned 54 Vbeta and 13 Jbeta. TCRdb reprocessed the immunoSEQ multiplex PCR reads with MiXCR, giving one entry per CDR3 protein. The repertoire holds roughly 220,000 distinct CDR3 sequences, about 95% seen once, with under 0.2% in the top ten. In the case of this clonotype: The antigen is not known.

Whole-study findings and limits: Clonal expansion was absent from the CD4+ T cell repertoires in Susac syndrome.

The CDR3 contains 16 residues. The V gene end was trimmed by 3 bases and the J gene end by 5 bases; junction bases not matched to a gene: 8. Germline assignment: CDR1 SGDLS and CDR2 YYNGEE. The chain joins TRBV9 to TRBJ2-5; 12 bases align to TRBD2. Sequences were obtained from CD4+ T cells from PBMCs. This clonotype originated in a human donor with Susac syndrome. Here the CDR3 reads CASSAGLAGPQETQYF. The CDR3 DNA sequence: TGTGCCAGCAGCGCAGGACTAGCGGGGCCTCAGGAGACCCAGTACTTC.